This TCR beta chain was retrieved from a study of blood T cells in healthy people across ages. Regarding the study as a whole: CMV infection status of these donors was not known. Because sorting was not performed, PBMCs prevented conclusive naive versus antigen-experienced comparison.

This clonotype was counted ten times or more. Its antigen is unidentified. A sample-barcoded 5' primer and a J-beta primer mix were used in a second PCR of about 7 to 12 cycles. Any given sample supplied a minimum of 3 million CDR3-containing paired-end reads. Each CDR3 protein gets one entry after TCRdb re-called the 5' RACE reads with MiXCR. The data hold roughly 640,000 distinct CDR3 sequences, with about 30% observed a single time. V shed 6 bases, J shed 1 base, and the junction held 7 bases outside the gene matches. The germline V gene encodes CDR1 MNHNY and CDR2 SVGAGI (reference sequence). CDR3 size: 16 residues.

The TCR was taken from an elderly woman in good health. The sequencing input was blood. V is TRBV6-6 and J is TRBJ1-5; 9 nucleotides line up with TRBD1. CDR3 in DNA: TGTGCCAGCAGCTTAAAGGGGACAGGGAGCAATCAGCCCCAGCATTTT. Encoded protein: CASSLKGTGSNQPQHF.